Given below is one TCR beta chain in context. No antigen is known for it. Next came a second PCR, run for roughly 7 to 12 cycles, which used a sample-barcoded 5' primer along with a J-beta primer mix. TCRdb re-called the 5' RACE reads with MiXCR, one entry per CDR3 protein. Among 750,000 to 950,000 distinct CDR3 sequences listed, less than 70% were seen once. These data are taken from a study of blood T cells in healthy people across ages. About the study: Per two T cells, template switching captured roughly one barcoded beta molecule.

The CDR3 extends over 14 amino acids. Per germline, CDR1 DFQATT and CDR2 SNEGSKA (reference sequence). The V gene lost 1 base and the J gene lost 5 bases, with 14 bases spanning the gap. Study-wide points: More naive CD4+ cells and higher diversity marked long-lived donors relative to aged donors.

The source is a man older than 75 in good health. V and J are TRBV20-1 and TRBJ2-5, with D unresolved. The sample consisted of blood. The CDR3 DNA reads as TGCAGTGCTAGAGTCTTTATTAGCCGGGAGACCCAGTACTTC. Protein sequence: CSARVFISRETQYF.